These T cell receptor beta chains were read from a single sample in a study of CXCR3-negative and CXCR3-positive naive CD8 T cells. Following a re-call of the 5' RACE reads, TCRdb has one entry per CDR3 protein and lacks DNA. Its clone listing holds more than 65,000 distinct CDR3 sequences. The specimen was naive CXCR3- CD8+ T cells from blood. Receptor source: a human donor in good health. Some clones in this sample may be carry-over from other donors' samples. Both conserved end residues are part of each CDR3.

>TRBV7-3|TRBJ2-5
CASSPGPRQETQYF
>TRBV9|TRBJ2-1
CASSADSSIYNEQFF
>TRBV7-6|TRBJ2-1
CASSLGSLPYNEQFF
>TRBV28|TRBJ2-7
CASSLGQVKGSLLYEQYF
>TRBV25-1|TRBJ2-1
CASSWTTYNEQFF
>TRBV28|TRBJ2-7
CASSPRTTNYEQYF
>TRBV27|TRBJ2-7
CASSLTRGQGYEQYF
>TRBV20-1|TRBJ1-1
CSARDRYEGRKAFF
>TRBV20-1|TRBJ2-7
CSARAYYTSGDFSYEQYF
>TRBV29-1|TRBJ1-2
CSVEGEEASYGYTF
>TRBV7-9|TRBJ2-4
CASSLGVASQYF
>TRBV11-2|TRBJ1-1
CASSFNPQGEAFF
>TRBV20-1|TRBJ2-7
CSARDPLTSGAYEQYF
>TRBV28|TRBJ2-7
CASSLIIGPYSYEQYF
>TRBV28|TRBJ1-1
CASSLSPYMNTEAFF
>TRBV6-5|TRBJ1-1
CASSYEVGRNTEAFF
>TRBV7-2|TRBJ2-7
CASSLAHSGGSYEQYF
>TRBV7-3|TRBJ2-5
CASSPGTGGVETQYF
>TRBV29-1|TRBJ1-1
CSVQGARGMNTEAFF